The TCR beta chain under discussion was sequenced for a study of CD8 T cells in ankylosing spondylitis. Libraries of TCR beta came from quantitative 5'-RACE with molecular barcodes. TCRdb re-derived calls from the 5' RACE reads in MiXCR, one entry per CDR3 protein. Of around 390,000 distinct CDR3 sequences in the sample, about 22% were seen once. With regard to this clonotype: Its cognate antigen is unknown.

Study findings and constraints: Peripheral blood samples showed relatively rare disease-linked clones, and these clones were CD8+. One TCR beta motif, made up of roughly eight highly homologous variants, appeared characteristic of ankylosing spondylitis blood. Earlier literature documents some of the motif variants in reactive arthritis synovial fluid and blood. Reported data indicate significant enrichment of disease-linked clones within matched ankylosing spondylitis synovial fluid.

This TCR was recovered from a male donor with ankylosing spondylitis. The sequenced material came from blood, either unsorted or a sorted T cell fraction (not recorded which).

CDR3 residues: CASSSGLGNTGELFF. The CDR3 DNA sequence: TGTGCCAGCAGTTCCGGACTAGGGAACACCGGGGAGCTGTTTTTT. The chain couples TRBV28 to TRBJ2-2, with TRBD2 identical over 7 bases. Germline V gene data show CDR1 as MDHEN and CDR2 as SYDVKM. The CDR3 is 15 amino acids. Trimming removed 4 bases from V and 1 base from J; junction bases left unmatched: 3.